Listed here are 19 T cell receptor beta chains from one sample, sequenced in a study of T cell responses to AZD1222 COVID-19 vaccine. TCRdb's table, derived via immunoSEQ multiplex PCR, lists solely in-frame clones and lacks some. Among about 84,000 clones listed, roughly 85% were seen once. The sequenced sample was peripheral blood, obtained on day 0 of AZD1222 vaccination. These receptors were obtained from an adult in good health.

This chain links TRBV19 with TRBJ2-3; D tentatively reads TRBD1 or TRBD2 (5 bases each). Germline V gives CDR1 LNHDA, CDR2 SQIVND (reference sequence). Trimming stripped 4 bases from V and 1 base from J, with 15 bases between. The CDR3 has 16 residues. CDR3: CASSTRSGTRTDTQYF. The CDR3 nucleotides are TGTGCCAGTAGTACGCGCTCCGGGACCCGCACAGATACGCAGTATTTT. Looking up the rest from reference TRBV19 and TRBJ2-3 gives the full variable domain: DGGITQSPKYLFRKEGQNVTLSCEQNLNHDAMYWYRQDPGQGLRLIYYSQIVNDFQKGDIAEGYSVSREKKESFPLTVTSAQKNPTAFYLCASSTRSGTRTDTQYFGPGTRLTVL.

The chain is built from TRBV25-1 and TRBJ2-7; no definite D call. The germline V and J ends were trimmed by 5 bases and 0 bases, with 8 bases remaining between them. The CDR3 consists of 13 residues. Germline V CDR1 and CDR2: MGHDK, SYGVNS. CDR3 region: CASSRSGSYEQYF. The DNA for the CDR3 is TGTGCCAGCAGTAGGTCTGGCTCCTACGAGCAGTACTTC.

V is TRBV7-6 and J is TRBJ2-3; D is ambiguous. With 4 bases removed from V and 3 bases from J, the gap between germline ends came to 8 bases. From germline, CDR1 is SGHVS and CDR2 FNYEAQ. The CDR3 is made up of 13 amino acids. CDR3 in amino acids: CASSSPRTDTQYF. The CDR3 bases are TGTGCCAGCAGCTCCCCAAGGACAGATACGCAGTATTTT.

The chain employs TRBV7-9 and TRBJ1-2; D remains unclear. Looked up from germline, CDR1 is SEHNR and CDR2 is FQNEAQ (reference sequence). V was pared by 7 bases and J by 3 bases, with 9 bases between. This CDR3 region has 12 residues. CDR3 loop: CASTPGDYGYTF. For the CDR3, the DNA is TGTGCCAGCACCCCAGGAGACTATGGCTACACCTTC.

The rearrangement joins TRBV4-2 to TRBJ1-4; D is uncertain. The CDR3 spans 16 residues. CDR1 is LGHNA and CDR2 is YNFKEQ in the germline V gene. V was clipped by 4 bases and J by 0 bases, with 12 bases between them. CDR3 loop: CASSRGGNPTNEKLFF. The CDR3 DNA sequence: TGTGCCAGCAGCCGCGGAGGAAATCCAACTAATGAAAAACTGTTTTTT.

The J gene is TRBJ2-5, the V gene TRBV7-2; a possible D gene is TRBD2 (5 bases). Germline lookup yields CDR1 SGHTA and CDR2 FQGNSA. The CDR3 extends over 16 amino acids. Deletions cut 2 bases from V and 5 bases from J, with 18 bases between. The CDR3, as DNA: TGTGCCAGCAGCTTAACCTTGGGTGCCCCGGGGGAGACCCAGTACTTC. It translates to CASSLTLGAPGETQYF.

The gene calls are TRBV19 and TRBJ1-5; D is unresolved. The CDR3 length is 13 residues. The V gene's germline CDR1 is LNHDA and CDR2 SQIVND (reference sequence). Trimming left V 6 bases short and J 4 bases short, with 10 bases between. This CDR3 reads CASRQTFNQPQHF. As DNA, the CDR3 is TGTGCCAGTAGACAGACATTTAATCAGCCCCAGCATTTT.

The chain combines TRBV6-5 with TRBJ1-5, with 10 bases lining up with TRBD1. This CDR3 has 13 amino acids. Germline lookup yields CDR1 MNHEY and CDR2 SVGAGI. V trimming: 7 bases; J trimming: 5 bases; junction bases outside the gene matches: 2. CDR3 coding DNA: TGTGCCAGCAATGGACAGGGGGATCAGCCCCAGCATTTT. Protein sequence: CASNGQGDQPQHF.

The chain links TRBV6-5 to TRBJ1-2, with TRBD1 matching over 8 bases. Germline V gene sequence: CDR1 MNHEY, CDR2 SVGAGI. V gave up 6 bases and J gave up 3 bases; unmatched junction bases: 0. The CDR3 has 12 residues. The CDR3: CASRTGDYGYTF. CDR3 in DNA: TGTGCCAGCAGGACAGGGGACTATGGCTACACCTTC.

This clone appeared once. V usage is TRBV18 and J usage is TRBJ2-1; a weak D match, TRBD2 (6 bases). The CDR3 totals 17 residues. V was cut by 4 bases and J by 6 bases, with 22 bases left in between. CDR1 and CDR2 from the germline V gene are KGHSH and LQKENI. The CDR3 loop reads CASSLGTPSALTNEQFF. CDR3 coding DNA: TGTGCCAGCTCACTGGGGACTCCGTCGGCCTTAACCAATGAGCAGTTCTTC.

V is TRBV9 and J is TRBJ1-2; no clear D gene. The V gene lost 6 bases and the J gene lost 4 bases, with 16 bases spanning the gap. Looked up from germline, CDR1 is SGDLS and CDR2 is YYNGEE. The CDR3 contains 14 residues. CDR3 nucleotides: TGTGCCAGCAACCCCAAAGCAAACAGCTATGGCTACACCTTC. It specifies CASNPKANSYGYTF.

This chain joins TRBV12-3 or TRBV12-4 and TRBJ1-4; a weak D match, TRBD1 (6 bases). The germline V and J ends were trimmed by 8 bases and 8 bases, with 15 bases remaining between them. The CDR3 length is 13 residues. CDR3 in amino acids: CASLRQEGEKLFF. The CDR3 DNA reads TGTGCCAGCTTAAGACAGGAGGGAGAAAAACTGTTTTTT.

V is TRBV7-9 and J is TRBJ1-1; TRBD1 might be the D (6 bases). The CDR3 has 16 residues. Trimming left V 5 bases short and J 2 bases short, with 18 bases between. Germline V gives CDR1 SEHNR, CDR2 FQNEAQ (reference sequence). The CDR3 is CASSTRIRGLNTEAFF. CDR3 in DNA: TGTGCCAGCAGCACACGCATCAGGGGATTAAACACTGAAGCTTTCTTT.

This rearrangement joins TRBV19 to TRBJ1-4; the D is unclear. CDR1 is LNHDA, CDR2 SQIVND, per germline (reference sequence). The CDR3 consists of 14 residues. Trimming pared 10 bases from V and 4 bases from J, leaving 16 bases between. CDR3 protein: CATSPRDGNEKLFF. In DNA form, the CDR3 reads TGTGCCACCTCCCCTCGAGATGGTAATGAAAAACTGTTTTTT.

V usage is TRBV12-5 and J usage is TRBJ1-3; D not resolved. V lost 5 bases and J 4 bases, leaving 12 bases between the germline ends. The CDR3 consists of 14 residues. The V gene's germline CDR1 is LGHNT and CDR2 FRNRAP. CDR3 protein: CASGPGIPGNTIYF. In DNA, the CDR3 is TGTGCTAGTGGTCCCGGGATACCCGGAAACACCATATATTTT.

The genes are TRBV18 and TRBJ1-6; weak D call: TRBD1 (6 bases). Germline CDR1 and CDR2: KGHSH and LQKENI. Trimming stripped 0 bases from V and 5 bases from J, with 11 bases between. The length of the CDR3 is 16 residues. CDR3 in DNA: TGTGCCAGCTCACCACCCGGGGGCGCCAATAATTCACCCCTCCACTTT. Its translation: CASSPPGGANNSPLHF. The full variable domain, with the rest looked up from reference TRBV18 and TRBJ1-6, is NAGVMQNPRHLVRRRGQEARLRCSPMKGHSHVYWYRQLPEEGLKFMVYLQKENIIDESGMPKERFSAEFPKEGPSILRIQQVVRGDSAAYFCASSPPGGANNSPLHFGNGTRLTVT.

This chain links TRBV11-2 with TRBJ2-1, with D uncertain. With 5 bases removed from V and 6 bases from J, the gap between germline ends came to 14 bases. The CDR3 has 14 amino acids. Germline assignment: CDR1 SGHAT and CDR2 FQNNGV. The chain's CDR3 is CASSEKAAINEQFF. The CDR3 coding sequence is TGTGCCAGCAGCGAAAAGGCAGCTATCAATGAGCAGTTCTTC.

In its sample, this clone was seen once. The genes are TRBV29-1 and TRBJ1-2, with D unclear. Germline assignment: CDR1 SQVTM and CDR2 ANQGSEA. The CDR3 is 11 amino acids. The V and J ends lost 3 bases and 3 bases respectively, with 5 bases between them. The CDR3 sequence is CSVDTDYGYTF. CDR3 nucleotide sequence: TGCAGCGTTGATACAGACTATGGCTACACCTTC.

The chain has TRBV12-3 or TRBV12-4 and TRBJ1-2; D not certain. Deletions cut 1 base from V and 7 bases from J, with 7 bases between. The length of the CDR3 is 12 residues. DNA of the CDR3: TGTGCCAGCAGTTTAGGTAGTTTTGGCTACACCTTC. Translating gives CASSLGSFGYTF.